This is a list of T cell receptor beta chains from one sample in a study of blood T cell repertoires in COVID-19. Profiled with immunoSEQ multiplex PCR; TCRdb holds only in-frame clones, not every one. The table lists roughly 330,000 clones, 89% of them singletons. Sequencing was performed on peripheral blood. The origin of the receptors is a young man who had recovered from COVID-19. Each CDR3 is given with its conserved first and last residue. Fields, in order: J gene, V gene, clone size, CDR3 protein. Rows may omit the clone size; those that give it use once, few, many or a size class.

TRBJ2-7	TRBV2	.	CASSLSGIASYEQYF
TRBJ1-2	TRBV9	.	CASSSYGGQGARYGYTF
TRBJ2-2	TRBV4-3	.	CASSRGSSGELFF
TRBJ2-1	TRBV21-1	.	CASSNRGAGNNEQFF
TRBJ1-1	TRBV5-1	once	CASSPLRGQGGSMNTEAFF
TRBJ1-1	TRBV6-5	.	CASSPVAEAFF
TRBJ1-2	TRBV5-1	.	CASSQGTGAANYGYTF
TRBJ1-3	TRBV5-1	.	CASSLEGTGSGNTIYF
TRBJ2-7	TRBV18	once	CASSRTSGGDEQYF
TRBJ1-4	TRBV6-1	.	CASSEQTGVNEKLFF
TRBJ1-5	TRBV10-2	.	CASAQELSNQPQHF
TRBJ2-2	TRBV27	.	CASSPLLLREGSGELFF
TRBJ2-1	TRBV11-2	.	CASSLRTGGNDEQFF
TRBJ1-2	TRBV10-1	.	CASSESRADRSDYGYTF
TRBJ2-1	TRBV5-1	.	CASSLMGQSSYNEQFF
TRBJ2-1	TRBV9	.	CASSGANNEQFF
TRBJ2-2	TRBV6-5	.	CASSSTGDTGELFF
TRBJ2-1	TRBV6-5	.	CASRSTGSEQFF
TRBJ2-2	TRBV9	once	CASSVSPRTSGGADTGELFF
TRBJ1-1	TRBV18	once	CASSPRSGLNTEAFF
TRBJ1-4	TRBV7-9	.	CASSLVSRGPPNEKLFF
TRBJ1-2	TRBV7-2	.	CASRLQDRAYGYTF
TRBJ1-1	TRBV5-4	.	CATSGQGATLNTEAFF
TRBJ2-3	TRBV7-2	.	CASSSSRLGADTQYF
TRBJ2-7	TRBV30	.	CAWGIGTGFHEQYF
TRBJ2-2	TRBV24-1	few	CATRDRGGLVLNTGELFF
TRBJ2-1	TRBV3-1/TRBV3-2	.	CASSPPPREKYNEQFF
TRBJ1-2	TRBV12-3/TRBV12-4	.	CASSFNLGGGYTF
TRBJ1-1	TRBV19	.	CASSGQGPNTEAFF
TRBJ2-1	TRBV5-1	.	CASSAGPYNEQFF
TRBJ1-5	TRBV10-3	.	CAISESGGSNQPQHF
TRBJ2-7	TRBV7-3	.	CASSPEKTVTDEQYF
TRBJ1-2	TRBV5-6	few	CASSLTGTGMDGYTF
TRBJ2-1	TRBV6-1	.	CASSEDLPYNEQFF
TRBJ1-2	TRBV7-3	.	CASSSTGDHGYTF
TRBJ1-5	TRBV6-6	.	CASSPDRALNQPQHF
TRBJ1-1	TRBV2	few	CASRTGTGVDTEAFF
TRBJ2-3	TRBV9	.	CASSVGNTDTQYF
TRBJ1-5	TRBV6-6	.	CASSYGADHNVQPQHF
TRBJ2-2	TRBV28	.	CASSPLLGPVNTGELFF
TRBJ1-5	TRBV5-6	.	CASSLGSGQPQHF
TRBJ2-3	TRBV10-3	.	CAISDPGDSGGTDTQYF
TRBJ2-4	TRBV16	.	CASSQWGELAKNIQYF
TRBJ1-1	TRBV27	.	CASSFYFPQTGDRTEAFF
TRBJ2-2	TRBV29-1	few	CSASSANTGELFF
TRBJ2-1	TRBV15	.	CATRAGIAEQFF
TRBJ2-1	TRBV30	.	CAWSGQGGNEQFF
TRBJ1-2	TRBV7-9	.	CASSSRQTNYGYTF
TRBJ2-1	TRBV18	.	CASSPPPTSGINEQFF
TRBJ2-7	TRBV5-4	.	CASSLGRGGVYEQYF
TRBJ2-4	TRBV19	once	CASSTSSGRFGAKNIQYF
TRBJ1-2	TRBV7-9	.	CASSLAPGQGAVGSGYTF
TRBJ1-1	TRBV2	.	CASRSSEAFF